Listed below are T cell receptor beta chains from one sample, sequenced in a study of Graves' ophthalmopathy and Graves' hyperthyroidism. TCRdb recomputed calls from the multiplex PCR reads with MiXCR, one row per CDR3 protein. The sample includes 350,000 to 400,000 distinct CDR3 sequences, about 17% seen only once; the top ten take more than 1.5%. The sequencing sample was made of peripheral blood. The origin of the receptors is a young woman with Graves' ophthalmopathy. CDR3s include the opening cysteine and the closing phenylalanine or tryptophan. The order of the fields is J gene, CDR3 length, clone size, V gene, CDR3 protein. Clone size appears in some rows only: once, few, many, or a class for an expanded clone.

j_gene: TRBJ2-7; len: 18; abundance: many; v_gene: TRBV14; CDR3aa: CASSQDSSPSGRSYEQYF
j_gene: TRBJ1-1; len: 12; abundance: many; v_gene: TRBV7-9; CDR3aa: CASTFDAAEAFF
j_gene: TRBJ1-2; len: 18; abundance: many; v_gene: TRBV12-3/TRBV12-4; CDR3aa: CASRLLPGTGALNYGYTF
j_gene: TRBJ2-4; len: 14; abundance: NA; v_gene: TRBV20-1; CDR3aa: CSARPPWAKNIQYF
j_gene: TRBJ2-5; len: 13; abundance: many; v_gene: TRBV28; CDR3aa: CARAGQGGETQYF
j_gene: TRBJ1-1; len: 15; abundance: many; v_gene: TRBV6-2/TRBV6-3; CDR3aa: CASRGTELMNTEAFF
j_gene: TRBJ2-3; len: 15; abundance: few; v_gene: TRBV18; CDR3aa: CASSPTGSSTDTQYF
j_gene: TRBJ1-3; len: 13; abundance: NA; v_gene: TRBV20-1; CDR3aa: CSALGRSGNTIYF
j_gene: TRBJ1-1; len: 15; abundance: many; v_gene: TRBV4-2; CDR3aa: CASSQEGLSNTEAFF
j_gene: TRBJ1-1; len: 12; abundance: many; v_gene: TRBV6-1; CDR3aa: CASSAMNTEAFF
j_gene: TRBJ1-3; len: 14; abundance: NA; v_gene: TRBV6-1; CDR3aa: CASSVDLSGNTIYF
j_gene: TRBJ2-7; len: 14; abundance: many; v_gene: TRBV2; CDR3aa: CASTMNQGTYEQYF
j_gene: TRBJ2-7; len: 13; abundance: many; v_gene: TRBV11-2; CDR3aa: CASSLGGDYEQYF
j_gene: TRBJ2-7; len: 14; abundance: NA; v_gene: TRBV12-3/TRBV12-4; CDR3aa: CASTLAGAADEQYF
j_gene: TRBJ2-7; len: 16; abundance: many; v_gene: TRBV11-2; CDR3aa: CASSFDVRLKTYEQYF
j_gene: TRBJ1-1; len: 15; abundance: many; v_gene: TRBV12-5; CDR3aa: CASGRAIGGNTEAFF
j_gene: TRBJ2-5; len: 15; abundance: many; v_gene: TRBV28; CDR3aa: CASSLSEAGEETQYF
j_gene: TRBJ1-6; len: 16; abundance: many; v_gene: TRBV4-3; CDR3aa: CASSQELDREGSPLHF
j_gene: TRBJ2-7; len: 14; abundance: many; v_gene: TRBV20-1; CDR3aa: CSARRDRGPYEQYF
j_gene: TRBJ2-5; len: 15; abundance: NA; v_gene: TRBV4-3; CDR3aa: CASSRRNTPGETQYF
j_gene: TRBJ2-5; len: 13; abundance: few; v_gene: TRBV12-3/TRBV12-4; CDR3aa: CASRGQLEETQYF
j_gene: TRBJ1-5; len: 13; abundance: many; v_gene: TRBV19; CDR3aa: CASSDRENQPQHF
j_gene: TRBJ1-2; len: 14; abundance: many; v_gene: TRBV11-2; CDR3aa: CASSLEGRNYGYTF
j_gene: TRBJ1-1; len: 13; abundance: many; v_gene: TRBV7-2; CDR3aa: CATRSQMSTEAFF
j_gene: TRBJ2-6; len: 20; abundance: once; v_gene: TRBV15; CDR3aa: CATSRGGPIQGTSGANVLTF
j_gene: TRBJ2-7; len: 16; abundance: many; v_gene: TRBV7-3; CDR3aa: CASSSNGGRLAHEQYF
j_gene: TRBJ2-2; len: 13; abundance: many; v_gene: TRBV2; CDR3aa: CASLAGDPGELFF
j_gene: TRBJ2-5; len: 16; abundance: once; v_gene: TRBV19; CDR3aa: CASSTLLAGVYETQYF
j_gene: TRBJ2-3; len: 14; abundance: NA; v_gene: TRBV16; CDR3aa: CASTYSGPTDTQYF
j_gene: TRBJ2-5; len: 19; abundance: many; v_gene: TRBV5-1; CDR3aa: CASSWKPGTSGGHQETQYF
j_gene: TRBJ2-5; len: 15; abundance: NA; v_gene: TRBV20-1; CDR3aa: CSARGLAGSQETQYF
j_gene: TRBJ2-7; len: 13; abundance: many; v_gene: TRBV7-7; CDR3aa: CASSPGTASEQYF
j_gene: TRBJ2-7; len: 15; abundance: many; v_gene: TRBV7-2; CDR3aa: CASSTSLAGAYEQYF